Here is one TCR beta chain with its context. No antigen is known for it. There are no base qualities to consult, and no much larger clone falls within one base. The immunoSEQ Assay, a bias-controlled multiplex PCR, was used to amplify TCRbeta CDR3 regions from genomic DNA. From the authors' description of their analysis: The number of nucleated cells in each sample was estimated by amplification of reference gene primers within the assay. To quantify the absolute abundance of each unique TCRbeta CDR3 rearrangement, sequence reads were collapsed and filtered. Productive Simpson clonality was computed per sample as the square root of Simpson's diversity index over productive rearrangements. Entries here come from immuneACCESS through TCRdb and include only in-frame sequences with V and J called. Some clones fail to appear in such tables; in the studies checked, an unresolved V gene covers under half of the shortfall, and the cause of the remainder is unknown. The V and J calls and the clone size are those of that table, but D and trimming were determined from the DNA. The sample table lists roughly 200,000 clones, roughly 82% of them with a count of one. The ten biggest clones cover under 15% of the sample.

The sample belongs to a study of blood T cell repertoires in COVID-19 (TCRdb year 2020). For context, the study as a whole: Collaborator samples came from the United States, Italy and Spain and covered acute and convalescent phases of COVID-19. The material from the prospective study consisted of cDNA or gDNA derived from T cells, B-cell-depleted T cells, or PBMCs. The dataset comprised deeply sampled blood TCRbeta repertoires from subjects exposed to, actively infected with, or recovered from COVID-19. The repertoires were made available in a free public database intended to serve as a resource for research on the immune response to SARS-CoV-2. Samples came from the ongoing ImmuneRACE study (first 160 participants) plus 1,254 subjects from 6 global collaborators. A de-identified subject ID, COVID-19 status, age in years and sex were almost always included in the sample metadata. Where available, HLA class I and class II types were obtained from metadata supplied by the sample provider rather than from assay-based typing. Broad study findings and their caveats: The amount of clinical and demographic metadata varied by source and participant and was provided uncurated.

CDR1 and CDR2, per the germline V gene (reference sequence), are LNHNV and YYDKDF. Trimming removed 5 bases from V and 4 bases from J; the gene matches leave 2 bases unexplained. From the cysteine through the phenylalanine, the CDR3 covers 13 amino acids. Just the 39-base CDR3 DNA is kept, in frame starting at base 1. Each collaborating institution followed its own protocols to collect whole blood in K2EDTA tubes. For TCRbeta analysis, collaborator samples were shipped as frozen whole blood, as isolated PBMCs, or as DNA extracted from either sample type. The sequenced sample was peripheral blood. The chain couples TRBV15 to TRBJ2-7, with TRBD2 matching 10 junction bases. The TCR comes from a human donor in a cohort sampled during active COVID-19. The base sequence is TGTGCCACCAGCCCTAGCGGGGGTTACGAGCAGTACTTC. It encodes CATSPSGGYEQYF.